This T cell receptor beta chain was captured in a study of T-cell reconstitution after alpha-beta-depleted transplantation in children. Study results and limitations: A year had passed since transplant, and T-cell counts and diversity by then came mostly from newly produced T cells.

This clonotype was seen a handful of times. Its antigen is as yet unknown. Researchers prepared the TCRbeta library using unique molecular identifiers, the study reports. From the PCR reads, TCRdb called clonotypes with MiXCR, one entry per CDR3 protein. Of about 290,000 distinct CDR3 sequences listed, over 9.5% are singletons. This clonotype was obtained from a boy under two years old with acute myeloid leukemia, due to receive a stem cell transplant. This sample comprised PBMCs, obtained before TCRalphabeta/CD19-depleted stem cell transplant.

For the CDR3, the DNA is TGTGCCAGCAGCCCGGTAGCGAACACTGAAGCTTTCTTT. It encodes CASSPVANTEAFF. The genes are TRBV7-9 and TRBJ1-1, with unresolved D. Germline V gives CDR1 SEHNR, CDR2 FQNEAQ (reference sequence). The V gene lost 5 bases and the J gene lost 1 base, with 8 bases spanning the gap. The CDR3 runs 13 residues.